This entry lists 9 T cell receptor beta chains sequenced from one sample in a study of shared clonotypes between healthy human individuals. Generated by immunoSEQ multiplex PCR, the TCRdb table keeps only in-frame clones and is missing some. This table has 2 million to 2.5 million clones, 85% to 95% appearing once. Sequenced input: naive CD4+ T cells from PBMCs. Subset defined: CD45RA+ positively selected. These receptors originate from a man between 18 and 35 years old in good health. Some clones in this sample may be carry-over from other donors' samples.

This clone has just one count. The chain employs TRBV18 and TRBJ1-5; 11 nucleotides line up with TRBD1. After removal of 2 bases from V and 9 bases from J, the junction contained 3 bases not matched to a gene. Germline CDR1 KGHSH, CDR2 LQKENI. The CDR3 extends over 14 amino acids. The CDR3 DNA sequence: TGTGCCAGCTCACCAGGACAGGGGGCTGGGCCCCAGCATTTT. Translated: CASSPGQGAGPQHF.

The V call is TRBV6-1, the J call TRBJ2-7; 7 bases are shared with TRBD1. CDR3 length: 13 residues. The germline gives CDR1 MNHNS, CDR2 SASEGT. Trimming removed 5 bases from V and 2 bases from J; junction bases left unmatched: 3. CDR3 loop: CASSTDRAYEQYF. CDR3 coding DNA: TGTGCCAGCAGTACTGACAGGGCCTACGAGCAGTACTTC.

The rearrangement joins TRBV7-9 to TRBJ2-3; D ambiguous. The V end lost 8 bases, the J end lost 1 base, and 10 bases lay between the germline ends. Germline lookup yields CDR1 SEHNR and CDR2 FQNEAQ (reference sequence). The CDR3 is 13 residues long. CDR3 sequence (DNA): TGTGCCAGCCAACACGCAGGCACAGATACGCAGTATTTT. This encodes CASQHAGTDTQYF.

The rearrangement uses TRBV2 and TRBJ1-2; 10 nucleotides match TRBD1. Trimming cost V 6 bases and J 7 bases; bases outside gene matches: 17. Germline V gene lookup returns CDR1 SNHLY and CDR2 FYNNEI. The CDR3 has 17 amino acids. The CDR3 nucleotides are TGTGCCAGCAGCCCTAAAGATCGGGACAGGGGTAGGGTTGGCTACACCTTC. Translated: CASSPKDRDRGRVGYTF.

The chain joins TRBV18 to TRBJ2-5; D ambiguous. This CDR3 spans 13 amino acids. Germline CDR1 KGHSH, CDR2 LQKENI. Trimming pared 6 bases from V and 5 bases from J, leaving 13 bases between. Here the CDR3 reads CASSSSKGETQYF. In DNA, the CDR3 is TGTGCCAGCTCCTCCTCGAAAGGGGAGACCCAGTACTTC.

V and J are TRBV10-3 and TRBJ1-4; D is uncertain. Germline CDR1 ENHRY, CDR2 SYGVKD. This CDR3 has 15 amino acids. V shed 3 bases and J shed 8 bases, with 16 bases lying between them. The CDR3 protein is CAISDVGSGREKLFF. The CDR3 nucleotides are TGTGCCATCAGTGATGTTGGGTCCGGTAGAGAAAAACTGTTTTTT.

This clone was detected once. V gene TRBV4-1 combines with J gene TRBJ1-4; possibly TRBD1 for D (6 bases). Germline CDR1 MGHRA, CDR2 YSYEKL. Between the trimmed V and J ends, which lost 5 bases and 6 bases, there was a span of 16 bases. The CDR3 totals 15 residues. The CDR3 is CASSYAGKGDEKLFF. Written as DNA, the CDR3 is TGCGCCAGCAGCTATGCGGGGAAGGGGGATGAAAAACTGTTTTTT.

CDR3 amino acids: CASSKTRTSNQPQHF. CDR3 nucleotide sequence: TGTGCCAGCAGCAAGACGAGGACAAGCAATCAGCCCCAGCATTTT. The V and J genes are TRBV21-1 and TRBJ1-5; the table's D call of TRBD1 was not tested on the DNA. TRBV21-1 is labeled a pseudogene. CDR3 length equals 15 residues.

In nucleotides, the CDR3 is TGTGCCTGGATGAATGGACTAGAGGCCCCGCAGTACTTC. It translates to CAWMNGLEAPQYF. This sequence joins TRBV30 and TRBJ2-7; 7 positions agree with TRBD2. The CDR3 totals 13 residues. V shed 4 bases and J 9 bases; nucleotides not matched to a gene: 12. The germline V gene encodes CDR1 GTSNPN and CDR2 SVGIG (reference sequence). The complete variable domain, with remaining parts taken from reference TRBV30 and TRBJ2-7, reads SQTIHQWPATLVQPVGSPLSLECTVEGTSNPNLYWYRQAAGRGLQLLFYSVGIGQISSEVPQNLSASRPQDRQFILSSKKLLLSDSGFYLCAWMNGLEAPQYFGPGTRLTVT.